Presented here are 8 T cell receptor beta chains from one specimen sequenced in a study of T cell responses to AZD1222 COVID-19 vaccine. The protocol was immunoSEQ multiplex PCR, while the TCRdb copy is restricted to in-frame clones and leaves out a portion. The sample has fewer than 100,000 clones, roughly 84% seen once. Sequenced here: peripheral blood, sampled 28 days after the second AZD1222 dose. The receptors come from an adult who received the AZD1222 COVID-19 vaccine.

V is TRBV5-6 and J is TRBJ2-3; no clear D gene. The ends were cut back, 1 base at V and 1 base at J, with 10 bases in the middle. This CDR3 comprises 15 residues. CDR1 and CDR2 from the germline V gene are SGHDT and YYEEEE. In DNA, the CDR3 is TGTGCCAGCAGCTTGATTGGGGTTGGCACAGATACGCAGTATTTT. It translates to CASSLIGVGTDTQYF.

The genes are TRBV10-3 and TRBJ2-1; 11 bases are a match to TRBD2. After removal of 8 bases from V and 4 bases from J, the junction contained 7 bases not matched to a gene. This CDR3 has 15 amino acids. Germline V gene lookup returns CDR1 ENHRY and CDR2 SYGVKD. CDR3 DNA sequence: TGTGCCATCTGTCCGGGACTAGCGGAATACAATGAGCAGTTCTTC. Translated: CAICPGLAEYNEQFF.

The chain carries TRBV5-6 and TRBJ1-1, with TRBD1 matching over 9 bases. The germline V gene encodes CDR1 SGHDT and CDR2 YYEEEE. The V gene end was trimmed by 6 bases and the J gene end by 4 bases; junction bases not matched to a gene: 7. The CDR3 loop spans 14 amino acids. The chain's CDR3 is CASNHRGLVTEAFF. CDR3 nucleotides: TGTGCCAGCAACCACAGGGGGCTGGTCACTGAAGCTTTCTTT.

The chain has TRBV5-1 and TRBJ2-7; 10 positions agree with TRBD1. The V gene end was trimmed by 6 bases and the J gene end by 2 bases; junction bases not matched to a gene: 8. The CDR3 totals 15 residues. Germline CDR1 and CDR2: SGHRS and YFSETQ. The CDR3 DNA is TGCGCCAGCACCCGCGGGGGGACAGGGGCCTACGAGCAGTACTTC. This codes for CASTRGGTGAYEQYF.

V gene TRBV28 combines with J gene TRBJ2-3; the D is unclear. V was pared by 3 bases and J by 6 bases, with 13 bases between. Germline CDR1 and CDR2: MDHEN and SYDVKM. The CDR3 extends over 14 amino acids. The CDR3 region has the DNA TGTGCCAGCAGTTTGCCGTCTAGACCTGATACGCAGTATTTT. This encodes CASSLPSRPDTQYF.

This chain links TRBV7-6 with TRBJ1-5; tentatively, D is TRBD1 (6 bases). Germline CDR1 and CDR2: SGHVS and FNYEAQ. With 0 bases removed from V and 7 bases from J, the gap between germline ends came to 10 bases. This CDR3 contains 14 residues. CDR3 sequence (DNA): TGTGCCAGCAGCTTAGCGACTGGGGGCCAGCCCCAGCATTTT. Translation gives CASSLATGGQPQHF.

This chain joins TRBV5-1 and TRBJ1-2; possible D gene TRBD1, 6 bases. Germline V CDR1 and CDR2: SGHRS, YFSETQ. The V and J ends lost 1 base and 4 bases respectively, with 14 bases between them. The CDR3 extends over 15 amino acids. As DNA, the CDR3 is TGCGCCAGCAGCTTGTCAGGGGCCGAGCGCTATGGCTACACCTTC. It encodes CASSLSGAERYGYTF.

The chain joins TRBV9 to TRBJ1-1; D is possibly TRBD1 (5 bases). Germline V lookup: CDR1 SGDLS, CDR2 YYNGEE. The CDR3 is 14 residues long. Trimming shortened V by 0 bases and J by 8 bases, and 14 bases separated the two germline ends. CDR3 region: CASSVGGDGREAFF. The DNA of the CDR3 is TGTGCCAGCAGCGTAGGGGGGGACGGCAGAGAAGCTTTCTTT.